This T cell receptor beta chain was sequenced during a study of cytomegalovirus exposure and HLA in healthy donors. The CDR3 loop spans 12 amino acids. Germline V lookup: CDR1 MNHEY, CDR2 SVGAGI. The trim removed 7 bases at V and 6 bases at J, leaving 5 bases unmatched. Profiling relied on immunoSEQ multiplex PCR, and the TCRdb table lists in-frame clones only, not all of them. The table records about 150,000 clones, just under 90% of them present only once. Whole-study findings and limits: Reportedly, cytomegalovirus status was diagnosed with high sensitivity and specificity. Cytomegalovirus association was assigned to more than 150 TCR beta chains. It was found in a later analysis that first-cohort TCR clusters tended to co-occur in the 100 to 150 validation repertoires.

The donors were part of the validation cohort of 100 to 150 subjects. That cohort was separate from the first cohort, which comprised 500 to 700 subjects. In the case of this clone: No antigen is known for it.

This sequence joins TRBV6-5 and TRBJ1-2; TRBD1 matches at 7 bases. Sequencing was carried out using PBMCs. This clonotype was obtained from a woman in her 30s in good health and CMV-seropositive. The DNA of the CDR3 is TGTGCCAGCACCGACAGGGTCGATGGCTACACCTTC. It yields the protein CASTDRVDGYTF.